This T cell receptor beta chain was captured in a study of cytomegalovirus exposure and HLA in healthy donors. Study outcomes and limitations: Whilst most TCR sequences proved rare, a subset of public TCRs occurred across many donors. Within a later analysis, the majority of CMV-associated TCR beta chains appeared HLA-restricted. TCR beta V- and J-gene trimming was later associated with a missense DCLRE1C variant. When a later analysis compared HLA-associated TCR beta chains with equally common others, the HLA-associated chains turned out to be more clonally expanded and to have lower generation probabilities.

Points on this clone: Antigen specificity is unknown.

Both 60 Vbeta primers and 13 Jbeta primers went into the PCR. Clones were read by immunoSEQ multiplex PCR, and TCRdb kept only the in-frame ones, dropping some. The data contain 130,000 or so clones, roughly 86% of them singletons. Looked up from germline, CDR1 is MNHEY and CDR2 is SVGAGI. The V segment lost 6 bases and the J segment 7 bases; nucleotides outside the gene matches: 7. The CDR3 contains 14 residues. This chain links TRBV6-5 with TRBJ1-4; 8 bases are a match to TRBD1. The sequence was collected from a middle-aged woman in good health and CMV-seronegative. The sample taken for sequencing was PBMCs. The DNA for the CDR3 is TGTGCCAGCAGCTACAGGGGGTTTGGTGAAAAACTGTTTTTT. Translation gives CASSYRGFGEKLFF.